The 29 T cell receptor beta chains listed next were all sequenced from one sample in a study of cytomegalovirus exposure and HLA in healthy donors. Amplification used 60 Vbeta primers and 13 Jbeta primers. The assay was immunoSEQ multiplex PCR, and TCRdb's table has in-frame clones only and misses some. The sample consists of 99,000 or so clones, about 78% of them appearing once. Sequencing was done on a sample of PBMCs. The source of these receptors is a man younger than 45 in good health and CMV-seronegative.

J is TRBJ1-1 and V is TRBV30, with D unresolved. CDR3 length equals 12 residues. The germline V gene encodes CDR1 GTSNPN and CDR2 SVGIG (reference sequence). V was cut by 1 base and J by 2 bases, with 5 bases left in between. CDR3 in DNA: TGTGCCTGGAGTGCTACCAACACTGAAGCTTTCTTT. Protein sequence: CAWSATNTEAFF.

The chain combines TRBV19 with TRBJ2-5; 7 nucleotides agree with TRBD1. The germline CDR1 and CDR2 sequences are LNHDA and SQIVND (reference sequence). V was pared by 3 bases and J by 1 base, with 5 bases of the junction left unmatched. The CDR3 runs to 15 residues. CDR3 loop: CASSIRDSLQETQYF. CDR3 DNA sequence: TGTGCCAGTAGTATTAGGGACAGCCTCCAAGAGACCCAGTACTTC.

The gene calls are TRBV6-5 and TRBJ1-3; a possible D gene is TRBD1 (5 bases). The germline V and J ends were trimmed by 9 bases and 0 bases, with 9 bases remaining between them. Germline lookup yields CDR1 MNHEY and CDR2 SVGAGI. CDR3 length equals 13 residues. The CDR3 DNA follows: TGTGCCAGTACAGGAAACTCTGGAAACACCATATATTTT. Residues: CASTGNSGNTIYF.

The table lists this clone with a few counts. The V gene is TRBV11-2, the J gene TRBJ2-3; 9 nucleotides agree with TRBD1. The germline V gene has CDR1 SGHAT and CDR2 FQNNGV. Trimming took 4 bases from V and 7 from J; bases not matched to a gene: 12. The CDR3 is 16 amino acids. Here the CDR3 DNA reads TGTGCCAGCAGCTACTCCGGGACAGGGTTTATGTATACGCAGTATTTT. Translating it yields CASSYSGTGFMYTQYF.

This clone was picked up a small number of times. CDR3 sequence reads: CASSLGQGQDTIYF. The DNA of the CDR3 is TGTGCCAGCAGCTTGGGACAGGGTCAGGACACCATATATTTT. The rearrangement links TRBV5-4 to TRBJ1-3; 7 nucleotides agree with TRBD1. The CDR3 sequence is 14 residues long. The V and J ends lost 0 bases and 8 bases, in that order; junction bases with no gene match: 5. Germline CDR1 is SGHNT and CDR2 is YYREEE (reference sequence).

The chain recombines TRBV5-5 with TRBJ2-2; possibly TRBD1 for D (6 bases). The ends were cut back, 5 bases at V and 1 base at J, with 15 bases in the middle. There are 16 residues in the CDR3. The germline CDR1 and CDR2 sequences are SGHKS and YYEKEE (reference sequence). CDR3 sequence: CASSLAQGQNTGELFF. CDR3 nucleotides: TGTGCCAGCAGTCTCGCGCAGGGGCAGAACACCGGGGAGCTGTTTTTT.

The J gene is TRBJ1-6, the V gene TRBV12-5, with D tentatively TRBD1 (5 bases). The ends were cut back, 3 bases at V and 4 bases at J, with 13 bases in the middle. The CDR3 runs 16 residues. The germline V gene has CDR1 LGHNT and CDR2 FRNRAP. CDR3 bases: TGTGCTAGTGGTTTAAAGTCAGGGCCTTATAATTCACCCCTCCACTTT. Encoded protein: CASGLKSGPYNSPLHF.

This clone was seen more than once but under ten times. The chain recombines TRBV14 with TRBJ2-1; maybe TRBD2 (5 bases). This CDR3 region has 15 residues. The V end lost 4 bases, the J end lost 10 bases, and 20 bases lay between the germline ends. Germline V gene sequence: CDR1 SGHDN, CDR2 FVKESK. The CDR3 sequence is CASSRPADWTQEQFF. In DNA form, the CDR3 reads TGTGCCAGCAGCCGCCCAGCTGACTGGACTCAGGAGCAGTTCTTC.

The chain links TRBV5-1 to TRBJ2-5; D unresolved. The germline V and J ends were trimmed by 0 bases and 5 bases, with 5 bases remaining between them. The V gene's germline CDR1 is SGHRS and CDR2 YFSETQ. This CDR3 comprises 12 residues. The DNA of the CDR3 is TGCGCCAGCAGCTTGGCCAGGGAGACCCAGTACTTC. Protein: CASSLARETQYF. Using reference TRBV5-1 and TRBJ2-5 for the parts outside the CDR3, the full variable domain is KAGVTQTPRYLIKTRGQQVTLSCSPISGHRSVSWYQQTPGQGLQFLFEYFSETQRNKGNFPGRFSGRQFSNSRSEMNVSTLELGDSALYLCASSLARETQYFGPGTRLLVL.

V gene TRBV27 combines with J gene TRBJ2-1; D uncertain. Germline V gene sequence: CDR1 MNHEY, CDR2 SMNVEV (reference sequence). V lost 2 bases, J lost 0 bases, and 8 bases lay in between. CDR3 length: 15 amino acids. CDR3 region: CASSLLPGSYNEQFF. The DNA for the CDR3 is TGTGCCAGCAGTTTACTGCCGGGCTCCTACAATGAGCAGTTCTTC.

The rearrangement joins TRBV28 to TRBJ1-2; D unclear. V was clipped by 7 bases and J by 1 base, with 16 bases between them. Germline V lookup: CDR1 MDHEN, CDR2 SYDVKM. This CDR3 has 15 amino acids. CDR3 sequence: CASTPPGRLNYGYTF. DNA for the CDR3: TGTGCCAGCACCCCTCCCGGGAGGCTTAACTATGGCTACACCTTC.

V and J are TRBV5-1 and TRBJ2-5, with 7 bases aligning to TRBD2. CDR1 is SGHRS, CDR2 YFSETQ, per germline. The V gene end was trimmed by 1 base and the J gene end by 0 bases; junction bases not matched to a gene: 9. The CDR3 covers 17 residues. The CDR3 DNA follows: TGCGCCAGCAGCTTGAATGGGGCTAGCGGTTACCAAGAGACCCAGTACTTC. Translation: CASSLNGASGYQETQYF.

As to this clone: The same CDR3 is also encoded by other DNA sequences in this sample. The chain carries TRBV19 and TRBJ2-2; 8 nucleotides agree with TRBD2. Trimming cost V 4 bases and J 1 base; bases outside gene matches: 2. Germline assignment: CDR1 LNHDA and CDR2 SQIVND (reference sequence). The CDR3 sequence is 15 residues long. CDR3 protein: CASSRLAGNTGELFF. CDR3 DNA sequence: TGTGCCAGTAGTAGGCTAGCGGGGAACACCGGGGAGCTGTTTTTT.

This chain's CDR3 is CASSPSGTTEAFF. CDR3 DNA: TGTGCCAGCAGCCCATCCGGTACCACTGAAGCTTTCTTT. This rearrangement joins TRBV7-8 to TRBJ1-1; D not certain. The CDR3 extends over 13 amino acids. CDR1 is SGHVS, CDR2 FQNEAQ, per germline. The V end was cut by 5 bases, the J end by 4 bases, with 11 bases between.

This clone has only a few counts. The CDR3 loop reads CSSFSYIQYGYTF. As DNA, the CDR3 is TGCAGCTCCTTTTCTTACATACAGTATGGCTACACCTTC. This chain links TRBV29-1 with TRBJ1-2, with D uncertain. Germline V gene data show CDR1 as SQVTM and CDR2 as ANQGSEA. Trimming pared 8 bases from V and 5 bases from J, leaving 18 bases between. This CDR3 region has 13 residues. Supplemented by reference TRBV29-1 and TRBJ1-2, the full variable domain reads SAVISQKPSRDICQRGTSLTIQCQVDSQVTMMFWYRQQPGQSLTLIATANQGSEATYESGFVIDKFPISRPNLTFSTLTVSNMSPEDSSIYLCSSFSYIQYGYTFGSGTRLTVV.

The gene calls are TRBV28 and TRBJ2-3; 8 nucleotides match TRBD1. The CDR3 extends over 17 amino acids. V trimming: 1 base; J trimming: 0 bases; junction bases outside the gene matches: 6. Germline assignment: CDR1 MDHEN and CDR2 SYDVKM. This chain's CDR3 is CASSLFLGQGSTDTQYF. Here the CDR3 DNA reads TGTGCCAGCAGTTTATTCCTCGGACAGGGTAGCACAGATACGCAGTATTTT.

The gene calls are TRBV6-5 and TRBJ2-7; unclear D gene. The CDR3 loop spans 11 amino acids. The germline V gene has CDR1 MNHEY and CDR2 SVGAGI. V shed 4 bases and J shed 3 bases, with 4 bases lying between them. The CDR3 DNA follows: TGTGCCAGCAGTTCCCTCTACGAGCAGTACTTC. Its translation is CASSSLYEQYF.

This clone appeared once. The genes are TRBV10-1 and TRBJ2-3; D is perhaps TRBD1 (6 bases). Germline CDR1 and CDR2: WNHNN and SYGVQD (reference sequence). The CDR3 covers 14 residues. Trimming removed 5 bases from V and 0 bases from J, with 9 bases in between. CDR3 sequence (DNA): TGCGCCAGCAGTTCAGGGGATAGCACAGATACGCAGTATTTT. This encodes CASSSGDSTDTQYF.

In nucleotides, the CDR3 is TGCAGCGTTGTTCGACTACGGGACTATGGCTACACCTTC. Amino acids: CSVVRLRDYGYTF. This rearrangement joins TRBV29-1 to TRBJ1-2; no clear D gene. Deletions cut 4 bases from V and 3 bases from J, with 12 bases between. Germline loops: CDR1 SQVTM, CDR2 ANQGSEA. This CDR3 is 13 amino acids long.

This chain links TRBV18 with TRBJ2-7; D is uncertain. The CDR3 sequence is 16 residues long. The germline V gene has CDR1 KGHSH and CDR2 LQKENI. V was trimmed by 2 bases and J by 0 bases, leaving 14 bases between them. CDR3 nucleotide sequence: TGTGCCAGCTCACCATCGCGAAGAACCGTCTCCTACGAGCAGTACTTC. It specifies CASSPSRRTVSYEQYF.

J is TRBJ1-2 and V is TRBV25-1, with TRBD1 matching over 7 bases. CDR1 and CDR2 from the germline V gene are MGHDK and SYGVNS. The CDR3 consists of 14 residues. V lost 5 bases and J lost 0; bases outside the gene matches: 3. In DNA form, the CDR3 reads TGTGCCAGCAGTCGGGACAGCTCTAACTATGGCTACACCTTC. Translation gives CASSRDSSNYGYTF.

This chain uses TRBV9 with TRBJ2-3; 9 positions agree with TRBD2. Germline CDR1 and CDR2: SGDLS and YYNGEE. V trimming: 0 bases; J trimming: 0 bases; junction bases outside the gene matches: 2. The CDR3 has 16 amino acids. The CDR3 region has the DNA TGTGCCAGCAGCGTAGATAGCGGGAGAAGCACAGATACGCAGTATTTT. Encoded protein: CASSVDSGRSTDTQYF.

CDR3: CASSFGQGVLQQPQHF. The CDR3 DNA reads as TGTGCCAGCAGCTTCGGACAGGGGGTTTTGCAACAGCCCCAGCATTTT. This chain uses TRBV7-9 with TRBJ1-5; 10 bases are a match to TRBD1. The V segment lost 3 bases and the J segment 7 bases; nucleotides outside the gene matches: 9. Germline CDR1 is SEHNR and CDR2 is FQNEAQ (reference sequence). CDR3 length: 16 residues.

In DNA, the CDR3 is TGTGCCAGCAGTTTATCAGGGGTTCCCTACGAGCAGTACTTC. Translation: CASSLSGVPYEQYF. The rearrangement links TRBV27 to TRBJ2-7, with a tentative D call TRBD1 (5 bases). Germline V CDR1 and CDR2: MNHEY, SMNVEV (reference sequence). V lost 0 bases to trimming and J lost 2 bases, with 8 bases between them. The CDR3 contains 14 residues.

The chain recombines TRBV6-5 with TRBJ1-6; D remains unclear. Looked up from germline, CDR1 is MNHEY and CDR2 is SVGAGI. This CDR3 contains 14 residues. Trimming cost V 5 bases and J 3 bases, with 8 bases left between them. In DNA form, the CDR3 reads TGTGCCAGCAGTGAAAGCGTCTATAATTCACCCCTCCACTTT. It specifies CASSESVYNSPLHF.

The chain has TRBV14 and TRBJ2-3; TRBD1 agrees at 7 bases. The germline gives CDR1 SGHDN, CDR2 FVKESK. This CDR3 is 17 amino acids long. Trimming removed 5 bases from V and 0 bases from J; junction bases left unmatched: 11. The DNA for the CDR3 is TGTGCCAGCAGCAAAATCCCGACAGGGCCTAGCACAGATACGCAGTATTTT. Translating it yields CASSKIPTGPSTDTQYF.

The V and J genes are TRBV11-3 and TRBJ1-1; no firm D call. In germline, CDR1 is SGHNT, CDR2 YENEEA. V was cut by 3 bases and J by 1 base, with 6 bases left in between. The CDR3 runs 13 residues. The CDR3 DNA follows: TGTGCCAGCAGCTTTTCAGAGAACACTGAAGCTTTCTTT. The encoded protein is CASSFSENTEAFF.

This clone was seen a few times. The chain has TRBV10-3 and TRBJ2-7; the match to TRBD1 covers 11 bases. Per germline, CDR1 ENHRY and CDR2 SYGVKD. This CDR3 contains 14 residues. Trimming took 10 bases from V and 5 from J; bases not matched to a gene: 10. The CDR3 is CATTSGTGGNEQYF. The CDR3 DNA follows: TGTGCCACAACCTCCGGGACAGGGGGAAACGAGCAGTACTTC.

The chain employs TRBV25-1 and TRBJ2-7; maybe TRBD2 (5 bases). Germline loops: CDR1 MGHDK, CDR2 SYGVNS. This CDR3 region has 14 residues. V lost 4 bases to trimming and J lost 6 bases, with 16 bases between them. The CDR3 loop reads CASSAGVGGSEQYF. DNA for the CDR3: TGTGCCAGCAGTGCCGGGGTCGGAGGTTCCGAGCAGTACTTC.